This T cell receptor beta chain was documented in a study of blood T cell repertoires in COVID-19. Overall study context: Samples came from the United States, Italy and Spain, spanning acute and convalescent COVID-19. PBMCs, B-cell-depleted T cells, or T cells were the source of the cDNA or gDNA that made up the material.

Per the original methods: Amplification of reference gene primers provided the estimated nucleated cell counts. The assay was immunoSEQ multiplex PCR, and TCRdb's table has in-frame clones only and misses some. That table supplies the V and J calls and clone size; D and trimming were determined from the DNA. The sample includes about 260,000 clones, about 87% of them seen just once. The CDR3 has 15 amino acids. Germline CDR1 reads MNHEY; CDR2 reads SMNVEV (reference sequence). The J segment lost 3 bases and the V segment lost 5 bases, leaving 9 bases of the junction unmatched. The receptor comes from a man aged 60 to 69 who had recovered from COVID-19. Input material: peripheral blood. V and J are TRBV27 and TRBJ1-1; 7 nucleotides agree with TRBD1. CDR3 coding DNA: TGTGCCAGCAGTCCGCTGGAGGGGGCCGACACTGAAGCTTTCTTT. It translates to CASSPLEGADTEAFF.